This T cell receptor (beta chain) was captured by sequencing in a study of monozygotic twins with cystic fibrosis. In the study overall: With roughly 16 PCR cycles, barcoded libraries came from 3 to 3.5 micrograms of fragmented DNA.

General observations from the study: In 13 of 16 pairs, V gene usage was closest to the co-twin's. The repertoire was suggested to be naive-dominated, clonality median about 0.01.

Concerning this clone: The antigen remains undetermined.

Germline loops: CDR1 MDHEN, CDR2 SYDVKM. The trim removed 0 bases at V and 5 bases at J, leaving 5 bases unmatched. The CDR3 length is 15 residues. The data were produced by immunoSEQ multiplex PCR, yet TCRdb's version contains in-frame clones alone and is incomplete. The sample includes roughly 25,000 clones, less than 95% of them seen just once. The chain employs TRBV28 and TRBJ1-1, with TRBD1 identical over 8 bases. The sequencing sample was made of blood. The TCR sequence derives from a girl aged 2-10 years with cystic fibrosis. Here the CDR3 reads CASSLWQGAFTEAFF. The CDR3 DNA is TGTGCCAGCAGTTTATGGCAGGGGGCGTTTACTGAAGCTTTCTTT.